This T cell receptor beta chain was sequenced for a study of STAT5B mutations in CD4+ large granular lymphocyte leukemia. Some clones are missing from TCRdb's copy, which holds only in-frame ones; the method was immunoSEQ multiplex PCR. This table has 40,000 to 55,000 clones, around 82% appearing once. J gave up 4 bases and V 6 bases, and 7 bases lay outside the gene matches. The CDR3 spans 14 residues. Germline CDR1 MNHEY, CDR2 SMNVEV (reference sequence). V gene TRBV27 combines with J gene TRBJ2-3; TRBD2 matches 7 bases. The material sequenced was CD4+ T cells from blood buffy coats. The clonotype originates from a human donor in good health. The CDR3 region has the DNA TGTGCCAGCAGGCGAGGGCGGGAGTCAGATACGCAGTATTTT. As protein: CASRRGRESDTQYF.